This TCR beta chain was recorded in a study of T cells in Graves' hyperthyroidism and ophthalmopathy. Broader study findings: In simple terms, a model built on 13 V-J features told ophthalmopathy apart from stable hyperthyroidism.

From RNA transcripts, TCR beta CDR3 regions were amplified. HTBI primers were used for first-round RT-PCR of the TCR CDR3. TCRdb recomputed calls from the multiplex PCR reads with MiXCR, one row per CDR3 protein. The top ten clones hold 3% to 4% of a sample with around 620,000 distinct CDR3 sequences, under 20% of them seen once. Germline CDR1 is DFQATT and CDR2 is SNEGSKA (reference sequence). V shed 0 bases, J shed 5 bases, and the junction held 11 bases outside the gene matches. This CDR3 region has 16 residues. Absence of ophthalmopathy progression within 18 months defined stable Graves' hyperthyroidism. The sample holds one count of this clonotype. Its target is not known.

The sample comprised blood. This clonotype originated in a woman aged 30 to 39 with Graves' hyperthyroidism. The J gene is TRBJ1-1, the V gene TRBV20-1; TRBD1 matches 8 bases. Here the CDR3 DNA reads TGCAGTGCTAGAGATCATCGGACAGGGAGTAGGACTGAAGCTTTCTTT. Amino acids: CSARDHRTGSRTEAFF.